The 9 T cell receptor beta chains listed next were all sequenced from one sample in a study of blood T cell repertoires in COVID-19. Some clones are missing from TCRdb's copy, which holds only in-frame ones; the method was immunoSEQ multiplex PCR. The sample records some 300,000 clones, around 90% being singletons. Sequencing used peripheral blood. All receptors derive from a woman aged 40 to 50 with COVID-19, enrolled during active disease.

The J gene is TRBJ2-1, the V gene TRBV7-2, with 9 bases identical to TRBD2. The CDR3 covers 14 residues. V trimming: 2 bases; J trimming: 5 bases; junction bases outside the gene matches: 1. The germline V gene encodes CDR1 SGHTA and CDR2 FQGNSA. The CDR3: CASSLQRGDNEQFF. CDR3 sequence (DNA): TGTGCCAGCAGCTTACAGCGGGGGGACAATGAGCAGTTCTTC. Full variable domain (missing parts from reference TRBV7-2 and TRBJ2-1): GAGVSQSPSNKVTEKGKDVELRCDPISGHTALYWYRQSLGQGLEFLIYFQGNSAPDKSGLPSDRFSAERTGGSVSTLTIQRTQQEDSAVYLCASSLQRGDNEQFFGPGTRLTVL.

The chain couples TRBV7-2 to TRBJ1-5; TRBD1 is a possible D gene (6 bases). The germline gives CDR1 SGHTA, CDR2 FQGNSA. V shed 1 base and J shed 7 bases, with 14 bases lying between them. The CDR3 is 15 residues long. The chain's CDR3 is CASSLGGLVGQPQHF. In nucleotides, the CDR3 is TGTGCCAGCAGCTTAGGGGGGCTGGTCGGCCAGCCCCAGCATTTT.

The rearrangement links TRBV7-2 to TRBJ2-7; 10 nucleotides align to TRBD2. The CDR3 runs 16 residues. With 6 bases clipped from V and 3 bases from J, the junction kept 11 bases outside the gene matches. Germline CDR1 and CDR2: SGHTA and FQGNSA. CDR3 amino acids: CASRPKGTSELYEQYF. The CDR3 coding sequence is TGTGCCAGCAGACCAAAAGGGACTAGCGAGCTCTACGAGCAGTACTTC.

Here the CDR3 DNA reads TGCGCCAGCAGCTTGGGCCCATACAGGGGATCGTTCGGGTATGGCTACACCTTC. It codes for CASSLGPYRGSFGYGYTF. The chain carries TRBV5-1 and TRBJ1-2, with TRBD1 matching over 7 bases. This CDR3 is 18 amino acids long. Germline-derived CDR1 and CDR2 are SGHRS and YFSETQ. V shed 0 bases, J shed 5 bases, and the junction held 16 bases outside the gene matches.

The V call is TRBV7-2, the J call TRBJ2-7, with a weak D call TRBD1 (5 bases). The germline CDR1 and CDR2 sequences are SGHTA and FQGNSA. This CDR3 region has 16 residues. Trimming cost V 4 bases and J 4 bases, with 20 bases left between them. The CDR3 DNA reads as TGTGCCAGCAGCTATGGCACAGGCATCTCCGGATACGAGCAGTACTTC. Amino acid sequence: CASSYGTGISGYEQYF.

This chain uses TRBV19 with TRBJ1-2; TRBD1 aligns across 8 bases. Per germline, CDR1 LNHDA and CDR2 SQIVND (reference sequence). Trimming at V came to 5 bases and at J to 0 bases, leaving 8 bases not matched to a gene. The length of the CDR3 is 16 residues. CDR3 sequence: CASSPGQAYANYGYTF. The DNA for the CDR3 is TGTGCCAGTAGTCCGGGACAGGCCTATGCTAACTATGGCTACACCTTC.

The chain couples TRBV28 to TRBJ2-7, with D unclear. The length of the CDR3 is 13 residues. With 3 bases removed from V and 2 bases from J, the gap between germline ends came to 8 bases. CDR1 and CDR2 from the germline V gene are MDHEN and SYDVKM. Written as DNA, the CDR3 is TGTGCCAGCAGTTTTGGCAAACCCTACGAGCAGTACTTC. Translating gives CASSFGKPYEQYF.

The table lists this clone with a count of one. This chain uses TRBV7-2 with TRBJ2-5; tentative D call: TRBD2 (5 bases). Germline V gene data show CDR1 as SGHTA and CDR2 as FQGNSA. V was pared by 4 bases and J by 5 bases, with 14 bases between. The CDR3 has 14 amino acids. CDR3 amino acids: CASSSSLAWETQYF. In nucleotides, the CDR3 is TGTGCCAGCAGCTCTAGCCTGGCGTGGGAGACCCAGTACTTC.

This clone appeared once. This rearrangement joins TRBV7-3 to TRBJ1-2; D is perhaps TRBD1 (5 bases). V lost 6 bases and J lost 5, with 13 bases in between. In germline, CDR1 is SGHTA, CDR2 FQGTGA. There are 13 residues in the CDR3. The CDR3 region has the DNA TGTGCCAGCAGGGAGGGAAGGGGATATGGCTACACCTTC. Its protein product is CASREGRGYGYTF. The full variable domain, with the rest looked up from reference TRBV7-3 and TRBJ1-2, is GAGVSQTPSNKVTEKGKYVELRCDPISGHTALYWYRQSLGQGPEFLIYFQGTGAADDSGLPNDRFFAVRPEGSVSTLKIQRTERGDSAVYLCASREGRGYGYTFGSGTRLTVV.